Given below is one T cell receptor (beta chain) in context. Its target is unknown. Other nucleotide sequences in the sample specify the same CDR3. This entry comes from a study of graft-versus-host responses after intestinal transplantation. About the study: Each transplant was multivisceral, liver-intestinal, or isolated intestinal. Study outcomes and limitations: Recipient marrow harbored GvH clones, some of which surfaced first in ileum or blood. Elevated graft-versus-host to host-versus-graft clonal ratios in allografts were recorded for patients with graft-donor T cell macrochimerism.

Germline V gene sequence: CDR1 MNHEY, CDR2 SMNVEV (reference sequence). With 9 bases clipped from V and 5 bases from J, the junction kept 4 bases outside the gene matches. This CDR3 comprises 12 residues. TCRdb's copy holds only in-frame clones and misses some; the assay was immunoSEQ multiplex PCR. Found here are about 70,000 clones, almost 90% of them singletons; the top ten hold approximately 4.1%. This clonotype was obtained from a human donor who was the organ donor for an intestinal transplant. The material sequenced was unstimulated CD8+ T cells sorted from spleen or lymph node cells, taken before transplant. The chain carries TRBV27 and TRBJ2-5; 9 nucleotides agree with TRBD2. The CDR3 DNA follows: TGTGCCAGTAGGCGGGGGGGGGAGACCCAGTACTTC. Amino acids: CASRRGGETQYF.